The present TCR beta chain was sequenced within a study of blood T cell repertoires in COVID-19. Study summary: Specimens from acute and convalescent COVID-19 originated in the United States, Italy and Spain. PBMCs, B-cell-depleted T cells, or T cells were the source of the cDNA or gDNA that made up the material.

Germline-derived CDR1 and CDR2 are SQVTM and ANQGSEA. This CDR3 is 12 amino acids long. Trimming removed 7 bases from V and 12 bases from J, with 19 bases in between. In the original analysis: Scientists estimated how many nucleated cells there were by amplifying reference gene primers. Produced via immunoSEQ multiplex PCR; TCRdb's table is partial and in-frame only. The V and J calls and clone size come from that table; D and trimming were worked out from the DNA. The data show tens of thousands of clones, with around 80% seen just once and 3.5% to 4% held by the top ten. Participants' own reports of clinical history determined their cohort assignment.

This TCR derives from a woman aged 40 to 50 with acute COVID-19. The chain carries TRBV29-1 and TRBJ2-1; D unclear. The sequenced material came from PBMCs or T cells enriched from blood (not recorded which). The CDR3 here is CSAPRGPLGQFF. CDR3 DNA: TGCAGCGCGCCCCGTGGGCCCCTTGGGCAGTTCTTC.